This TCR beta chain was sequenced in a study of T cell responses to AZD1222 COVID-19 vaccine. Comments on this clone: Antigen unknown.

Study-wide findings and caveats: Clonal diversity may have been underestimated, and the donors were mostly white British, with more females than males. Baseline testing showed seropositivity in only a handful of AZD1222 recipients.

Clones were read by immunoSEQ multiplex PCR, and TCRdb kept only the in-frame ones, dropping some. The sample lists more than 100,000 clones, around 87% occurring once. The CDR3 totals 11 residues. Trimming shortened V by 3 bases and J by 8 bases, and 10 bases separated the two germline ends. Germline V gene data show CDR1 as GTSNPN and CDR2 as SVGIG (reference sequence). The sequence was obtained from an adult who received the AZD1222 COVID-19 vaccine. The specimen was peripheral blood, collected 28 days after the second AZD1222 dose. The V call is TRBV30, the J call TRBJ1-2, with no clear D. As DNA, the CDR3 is TGTGCCTGGAGGGGGAGAAGCGGCTACACCTTC. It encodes CAWRGRSGYTF.